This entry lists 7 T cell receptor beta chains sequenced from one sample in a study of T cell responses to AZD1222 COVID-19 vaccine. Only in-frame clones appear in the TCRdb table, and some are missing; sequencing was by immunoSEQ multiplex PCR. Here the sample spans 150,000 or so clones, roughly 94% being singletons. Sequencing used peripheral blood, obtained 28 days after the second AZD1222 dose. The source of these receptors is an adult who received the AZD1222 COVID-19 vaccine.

The CDR3 region is CASSRLGQGGGNTEAFF. The CDR3 DNA is TGTGCCAGCTCACGATTGGGACAGGGAGGGGGAAACACTGAAGCTTTCTTT. The V call is TRBV18, the J call TRBJ1-1; 9 positions match TRBD1. CDR1 is KGHSH and CDR2 is LQKENI in the germline V gene. V lost 4 bases to trimming and J lost 2 bases; unmatched junction nucleotides: 11. This CDR3 contains 17 residues.

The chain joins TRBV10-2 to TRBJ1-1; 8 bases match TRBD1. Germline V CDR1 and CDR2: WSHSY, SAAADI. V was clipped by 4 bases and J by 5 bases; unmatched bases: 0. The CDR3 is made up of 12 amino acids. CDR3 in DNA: TGCGCCAGCAGTGGACAGGGGACTGAAGCTTTCTTT. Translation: CASSGQGTEAFF.

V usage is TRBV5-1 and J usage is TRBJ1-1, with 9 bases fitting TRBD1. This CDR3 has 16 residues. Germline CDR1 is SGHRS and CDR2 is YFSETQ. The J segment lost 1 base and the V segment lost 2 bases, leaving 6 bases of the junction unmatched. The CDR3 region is CASSLTTGQGNTEAFF. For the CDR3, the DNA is TGCGCCAGCAGCTTAACCACGGGACAGGGGAACACTGAAGCTTTCTTT.

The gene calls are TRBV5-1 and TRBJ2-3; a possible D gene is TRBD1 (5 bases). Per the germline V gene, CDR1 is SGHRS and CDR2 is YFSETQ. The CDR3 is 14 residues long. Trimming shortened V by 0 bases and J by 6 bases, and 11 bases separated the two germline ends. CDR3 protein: CASSLGLGPDTQYF. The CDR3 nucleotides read TGCGCCAGCAGCTTGGGGTTGGGGCCGGATACGCAGTATTTT.

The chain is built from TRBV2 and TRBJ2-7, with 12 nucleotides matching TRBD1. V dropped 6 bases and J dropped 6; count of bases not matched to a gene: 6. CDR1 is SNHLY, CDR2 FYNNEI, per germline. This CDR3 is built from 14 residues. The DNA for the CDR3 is TGTGCCAGCAGGACCGGGACAGGGGGCGGCGAGCAGTACTTC. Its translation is CASRTGTGGGEQYF.

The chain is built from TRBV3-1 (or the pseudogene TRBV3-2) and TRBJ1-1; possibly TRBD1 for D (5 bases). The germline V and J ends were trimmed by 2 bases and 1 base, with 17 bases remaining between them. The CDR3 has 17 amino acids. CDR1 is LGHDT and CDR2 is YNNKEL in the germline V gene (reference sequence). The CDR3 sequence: CASSQRAGAVRNTEAFF. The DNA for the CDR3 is TGTGCCAGCAGCCAAAGGGCTGGGGCGGTAAGGAACACTGAAGCTTTCTTT.

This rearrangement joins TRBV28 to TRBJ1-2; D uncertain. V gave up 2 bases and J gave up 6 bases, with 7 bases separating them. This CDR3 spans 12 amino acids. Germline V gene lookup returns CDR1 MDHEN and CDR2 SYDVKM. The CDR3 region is CASSLIMDGYTF. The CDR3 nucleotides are TGTGCCAGCAGTTTAATTATGGATGGCTACACCTTC.